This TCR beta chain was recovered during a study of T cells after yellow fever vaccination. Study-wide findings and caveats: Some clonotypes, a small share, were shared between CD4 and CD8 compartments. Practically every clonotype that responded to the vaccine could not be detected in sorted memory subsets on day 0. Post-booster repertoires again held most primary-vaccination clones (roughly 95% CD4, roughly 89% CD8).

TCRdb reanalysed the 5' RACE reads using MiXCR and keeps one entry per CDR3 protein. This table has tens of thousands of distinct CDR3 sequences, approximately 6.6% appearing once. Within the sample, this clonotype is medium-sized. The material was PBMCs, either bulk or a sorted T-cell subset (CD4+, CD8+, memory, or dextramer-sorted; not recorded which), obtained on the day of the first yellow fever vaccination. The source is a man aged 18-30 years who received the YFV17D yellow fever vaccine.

The CDR3 sequence: CSSHSGVDTQYF. In DNA, the CDR3 is TGCAGTTCACATAGCGGGGTGGATACGCAGTATTTT. The rearrangement joins TRBV20-1 to TRBJ2-3, with 8 bases identical to TRBD2. The CDR3 is made up of 12 amino acids. CDR1 and CDR2 from the germline V gene are DFQATT and SNEGSKA (reference sequence). With 8 bases clipped from V and 6 bases from J, the junction kept 7 bases outside the gene matches.